The text below deals with one T cell receptor (beta chain). The authors loaded around 220 ng DNA, roughly 33,000 T cell genomes, into sorted-subset replicate PCRs. Method: immunoSEQ multiplex PCR; TCRdb's copy keeps in-frame clones and lacks some. The table shows 1,400,000 or so clones, with around 98.5% occurring only once. This entry is derived from a study of shared clonotypes between healthy human individuals. V lost 3 bases and J 6 bases, leaving 13 bases between the germline ends. The CDR3 contains 14 residues. The V gene's germline CDR1 is SGDLS and CDR2 YYNGEE. The receptor was isolated from a man aged 25-40 years in good health. This sequence joins TRBV9 and TRBJ2-1; D is undetermined. Sequenced material: naive CD4+ T cells sorted from blood. The subset denotes: CD45RA+ positively selected. The CDR3: CASSARQASNEQFF. CDR3 DNA sequence: TGTGCCAGCAGCGCACGCCAAGCTAGCAATGAGCAGTTCTTC.